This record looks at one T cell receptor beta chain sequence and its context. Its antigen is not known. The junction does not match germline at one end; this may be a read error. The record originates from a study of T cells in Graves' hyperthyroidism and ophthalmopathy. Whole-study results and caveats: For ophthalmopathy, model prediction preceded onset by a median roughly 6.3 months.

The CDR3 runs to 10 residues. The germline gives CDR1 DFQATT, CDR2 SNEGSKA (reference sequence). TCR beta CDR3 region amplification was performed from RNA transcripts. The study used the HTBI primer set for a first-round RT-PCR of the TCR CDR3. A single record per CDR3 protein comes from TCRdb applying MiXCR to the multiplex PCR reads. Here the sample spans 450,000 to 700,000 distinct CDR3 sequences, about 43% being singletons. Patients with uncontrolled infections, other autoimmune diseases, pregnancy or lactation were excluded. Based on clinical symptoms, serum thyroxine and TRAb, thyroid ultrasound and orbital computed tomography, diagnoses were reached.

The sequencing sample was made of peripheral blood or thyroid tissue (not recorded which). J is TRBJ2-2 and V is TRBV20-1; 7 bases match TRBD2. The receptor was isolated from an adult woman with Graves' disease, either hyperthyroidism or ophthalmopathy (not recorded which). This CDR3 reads CSASGIETSF. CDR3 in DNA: TGCAGTGCTAGTGGAATCGAGACTAGCTTT.